This passage covers 31 T cell receptor beta chains from one sample sequenced in a study of cytomegalovirus exposure and HLA in healthy donors (dated by TCRdb to the late 2010s). The library was built by means of the immunoSEQ multiplex PCR assay. A mixture of 60 forward primers for TCR Vbeta segments and 13 reverse primers for TCR Jbeta segments was used in the multiplex PCR. Sourced from immuneACCESS, this table was stored by TCRdb with only in-frame sequences that have V and J called. A share of the clones is absent; for the studies checked, an unresolved V gene accounts for under half, and the remainder has no known explanation. Within this sample are roughly 200,000 clones, with roughly 80% of them counted one time only. The top ten clonotypes cover around 2.6% of the sample. Material: PBMCs. The origin of the receptors is a female donor in good health and CMV-seronegative.

The rearrangement uses TRBV5-4 and TRBJ2-6, with D hard to call. The CDR3 spans 14 residues. V was shortened by 4 bases and J by 0 bases, with 5 bases between the two germline ends. Germline V gene lookup returns CDR1 SGHNT and CDR2 YYREEE (reference sequence). The CDR3 region is CASSHSSGANVLTF. The CDR3 DNA follows: TGTGCCAGCAGCCACAGCTCTGGGGCCAACGTCCTGACTTTC.

This sequence joins TRBV19 and TRBJ2-5; D is perhaps TRBD1 (5 bases). Per the germline V gene, CDR1 is LNHDA and CDR2 is SQIVND (reference sequence). The CDR3 is made up of 13 amino acids. V was shortened by 9 bases and J by 1 base, with 12 bases between the two germline ends. The CDR3 coding sequence is TGTGCCAGCGCAAGGGGCACCCAAGAGACCCAGTACTTC. This codes for CASARGTQETQYF.

CDR3 protein: CASSTLQGADYGYTF. CDR3 DNA sequence: TGTGCCAGTAGTACCTTACAGGGGGCCGACTATGGCTACACCTTC. The rearrangement links TRBV19 to TRBJ1-2, with 9 positions matching TRBD1. Germline V gene sequence: CDR1 LNHDA, CDR2 SQIVND (reference sequence). The CDR3 totals 15 residues. The V and J ends lost 4 bases and 3 bases, in that order; junction bases with no gene match: 6. The full variable domain, with the rest looked up from reference TRBV19 and TRBJ1-2, is DGGITQSPKYLFRKEGQNVTLSCEQNLNHDAMYWYRQDPGQGLRLIYYSQIVNDFQKGDIAEGYSVSREKKESFPLTVTSAQKNPTAFYLCASSTLQGADYGYTFGSGTRLTVV.

The V gene is TRBV11-1, the J gene TRBJ1-1; the D gene is possibly TRBD1 (5 bases). The CDR3 contains 13 residues. Deletions cut 3 bases from V and 8 bases from J, with 13 bases between. Germline lookup yields CDR1 SGHAT and CDR2 FQDESV (reference sequence). Written as DNA, the CDR3 is TGTGCCAGCAGCTTCAGAAGGGGTCGGGAAGCTTTCTTT. Translating gives CASSFRRGREAFF. The full variable domain, rest sourced from reference TRBV11-1 and TRBJ1-1, is EAEVAQSPRYKITEKSQAVAFWCDPISGHATLYWYRQILGQGPELLVQFQDESVVDDSQLPKDRFSAERLKGVDSTLKIQPAELGDSAMYLCASSFRRGREAFFGQGTRLTVV.

The chain joins TRBV5-1 to TRBJ2-7; tentatively, D is TRBD2 (5 bases). CDR3 length equals 17 residues. Per germline, CDR1 SGHRS and CDR2 YFSETQ. Trimming removed 4 bases at V and 2 bases at J, with 22 bases between. CDR3 coding DNA: TGCGCCAGCAGCCCGGGATTCGCAGCACGTACTACCTACGAGCAGTACTTC. It yields the protein CASSPGFAARTTYEQYF.

This chain links TRBV5-1 with TRBJ2-2; tentative D call: TRBD1 (6 bases). This CDR3 is built from 16 residues. Between the trimmed V and J ends, which lost 0 bases and 1 base, there was a span of 10 bases. CDR1 and CDR2 from the germline V gene are SGHRS and YFSETQ. CDR3 region: CASSLGGLQNTGELFF. The CDR3 DNA is TGCGCCAGCAGCTTGGGGGGGCTACAGAACACCGGGGAGCTGTTTTTT.

The chain has TRBV19 and TRBJ1-1; a possible D gene is TRBD1 (6 bases). The germline V gene encodes CDR1 LNHDA and CDR2 SQIVND (reference sequence). With 5 bases removed from V and 6 bases from J, the gap between germline ends came to 16 bases. This CDR3 has 14 amino acids. This CDR3 is CASSVRGRGPEAFF. In nucleotides, the CDR3 is TGTGCCAGTAGTGTCAGGGGCAGGGGACCTGAAGCTTTCTTT.

The V and J genes are TRBV7-8 and TRBJ2-1, with D unclear. Between the trimmed V and J ends, which lost 5 bases and 0 bases, there was a span of 23 bases. This CDR3 is built from 19 residues. Germline V gene lookup returns CDR1 SGHVS and CDR2 FQNEAQ. CDR3 in amino acids: CASSPDWRRNLSSYNEQFF. The DNA for the CDR3 is TGTGCCAGCAGCCCCGACTGGCGGCGGAACCTTAGCTCCTACAATGAGCAGTTCTTC.

This clone came up a few times. This rearrangement joins TRBV10-3 to TRBJ2-5; D might be TRBD2 (6 bases). CDR1 is ENHRY and CDR2 is SYGVKD in the germline V gene. The CDR3 length is 16 residues. V shed 6 bases and J shed 5 bases, with 22 bases lying between them. The CDR3 DNA reads TGTGCCATCAGCGCTAGTATGCGGGATGCCGGCGAGACCCAGTACTTC. Translated, it gives CAISASMRDAGETQYF.

The chain combines TRBV7-9 with TRBJ2-1; D gene ambiguous. Germline assignment: CDR1 SEHNR and CDR2 FQNEAQ (reference sequence). This CDR3 is built from 10 residues. V shed 6 bases and J shed 12 bases, with 9 bases lying between them. CDR3 sequence reads: CASSLGSQFF. DNA of the CDR3: TGTGCCAGCAGTTTGGGCTCGCAGTTCTTC.

The chain employs TRBV5-1 and TRBJ1-1; TRBD1 is a possible D gene (5 bases). CDR1 SGHRS and CDR2 YFSETQ come from the germline V gene. The V end lost 2 bases, the J end lost 1 base, and 12 bases lay between the germline ends. The CDR3 spans 15 residues. CDR3 nucleotides: TGCGCCAGCAGCTTTTTAGGGCAGGGGAACACTGAAGCTTTCTTT. This gives the protein CASSFLGQGNTEAFF.

The rearrangement uses TRBV10-3 and TRBJ1-1, with 7 nucleotides matching TRBD1. With 6 bases clipped from V and 10 bases from J, the junction kept 5 bases outside the gene matches. There are 11 residues in the CDR3. Germline V gene data show CDR1 as ENHRY and CDR2 as SYGVKD. The CDR3 nucleotides are TGTGCCATCAGCGCCCAGGGGGGAGCTTTCTTT. Protein product: CAISAQGGAFF.

The V call is TRBV13, the J call TRBJ2-3; D gene uncertain. V was clipped by 2 bases and J by 2 bases, with 11 bases between them. This CDR3 is built from 15 residues. The germline gives CDR1 PRHDT, CDR2 FYEKMQ (reference sequence). The CDR3 bases are TGTGCCAGCAGCTTACGACAAGGCCTCACAGATACGCAGTATTTT. Protein product: CASSLRQGLTDTQYF.

The chain carries TRBV19 and TRBJ1-1, with D possibly TRBD1 on 6 matching bases. The V gene's germline CDR1 is LNHDA and CDR2 SQIVND (reference sequence). CDR3 length equals 14 residues. Trimming cost V 3 bases and J 0 bases, with 8 bases left between them. The CDR3 reads CASSMTGMNTEAFF. Here the CDR3 DNA reads TGTGCCAGTAGTATGACAGGAATGAACACTGAAGCTTTCTTT.

This chain links TRBV7-2 with TRBJ2-2; D might be TRBD1 (6 bases). The V gene lost 4 bases and the J gene lost 6 bases, with 9 bases spanning the gap. Germline V gene lookup returns CDR1 SGHTA and CDR2 FQGNSA. This CDR3 region has 13 residues. The CDR3 loop reads CASSSQGPGELFF. CDR3 nucleotides: TGTGCCAGCAGCTCACAGGGCCCCGGGGAGCTGTTTTTT.

As regards this clone: It is unclear where the CDR3 begins or ends on the DNA, so no DNA is shown, and the CDR3 is as TCRdb lists it. The chain links TRBV30 to TRBJ1-2; the table's D call TRBD1 went unverified against the DNA. The CDR3 length is 15 residues, termini included. Germline values: CDR1 GTSNPN, CDR2 SVGIG (reference sequence). This CDR3 reads CAWFGPGLPNYGYTF.

J is TRBJ1-4 and V is TRBV5-1; D remains ambiguous. This CDR3 has 14 amino acids. The V end was cut by 1 base, the J end by 3 bases, with 7 bases between. The germline gives CDR1 SGHRS, CDR2 YFSETQ. CDR3 loop: CASSLSVANEKLFF. DNA of the CDR3: TGCGCCAGCAGCTTGTCGGTAGCTAATGAAAAACTGTTTTTT.

The gene calls are TRBV4-2 and TRBJ1-2, with D perhaps matching TRBD1 (5 bases). The CDR3 contains 15 residues. Germline values: CDR1 LGHNA, CDR2 YNFKEQ. Deletions cut 4 bases from V and 0 bases from J, with 12 bases between. CDR3 DNA: TGTGCCAGCAGCCCTCCCCAGACAGCTAACTATGGCTACACCTTC. Translated, it gives CASSPPQTANYGYTF.

The chain employs TRBV7-3 and TRBJ2-2, with 12 bases matching TRBD2. The CDR3 loop spans 17 amino acids. V gave up 4 bases and J gave up 8 bases; unmatched junction bases: 11. From germline, CDR1 is SGHTA and CDR2 FQGTGA. CDR3 loop: CASSSLGLAGFKGELFF. In nucleotides, the CDR3 is TGTGCCAGCAGCTCGCTCGGACTAGCGGGGTTTAAGGGGGAGCTGTTTTTT.

V and J are TRBV7-3 and TRBJ2-6; D may be TRBD1 (8 bases). Per the germline V gene, CDR1 is SGHTA and CDR2 is FQGTGA. V lost 5 bases and J 2 bases, leaving 22 bases between the germline ends. This CDR3 region has 19 residues. The CDR3 spells CASSPLGQGGSPGANVLTF. The CDR3 region has the DNA TGTGCCAGCAGCCCTCTAGGACAGGGAGGGAGCCCTGGGGCCAACGTCCTGACTTTC.

The chain combines TRBV28 with TRBJ1-1, with 9 bases matching TRBD1. This CDR3 is built from 17 residues. V shed 7 bases and J 2 bases; nucleotides not matched to a gene: 14. Per germline, CDR1 MDHEN and CDR2 SYDVKM. CDR3 amino acids: CASNDRDRVGVNTEAFF. In DNA form, the CDR3 reads TGTGCCAGCAACGACCGGGACAGGGTCGGGGTAAACACTGAAGCTTTCTTT.

This chain connects TRBV7-2 to TRBJ2-1; D might be TRBD1 (5 bases). V gave up 5 bases and J gave up 13 bases, with 21 bases separating them. This CDR3 region has 14 residues. Germline V gene sequence: CDR1 SGHTA, CDR2 FQGNSA. DNA for the CDR3: TGTGCCAGCAGCGTGGACACATCCGGATCGATCCAGTTCTTC. This gives the protein CASSVDTSGSIQFF.

The V call is TRBV6-5, the J call TRBJ1-3, with unresolved D. V lost 6 bases, J lost 0 bases, and 6 bases lay in between. This CDR3 is built from 13 residues. Germline CDR1 is MNHEY and CDR2 is SVGAGI. This chain's CDR3 is CASSLGSGNTIYF. The CDR3 coding sequence is TGTGCCAGCAGCCTCGGCTCTGGAAACACCATATATTTT.

In its sample, this clone was seen a few times. Other DNA sequences in the same sample also yield this CDR3. V usage is TRBV5-1 and J usage is TRBJ2-5; 9 bases are shared with TRBD1. J gave up 1 base and V 2 bases, and 0 bases lay outside the gene matches. Looked up from germline, CDR1 is SGHRS and CDR2 is YFSETQ. The CDR3 has 14 amino acids. The CDR3 coding sequence is TGCGCCAGCAGCTTACAGGGGGCCCAAGAGACCCAGTACTTC. This sequence encodes CASSLQGAQETQYF.

This sequence joins TRBV7-2 and TRBJ2-3; 15 bases line up with TRBD2. The CDR3 contains 19 residues. The trim removed 6 bases at V and 2 bases at J, leaving 12 bases unmatched. CDR1 SGHTA and CDR2 FQGNSA come from the germline V gene. This CDR3 is CASSRGLAGGLWATDTQYF. The CDR3, as DNA: TGTGCCAGCAGTCGCGGACTAGCGGGGGGGCTCTGGGCCACAGATACGCAGTATTTT.

The gene calls are TRBV28 and TRBJ2-7; tentatively, D is TRBD2 (5 bases). Germline V CDR1 and CDR2: MDHEN, SYDVKM. V was pared by 7 bases and J by 4 bases, with 17 bases between. The CDR3 runs 14 residues. This CDR3 is CASNSRGRGYEQYF. The CDR3 nucleotides are TGTGCCAGCAATTCGAGAGGGAGAGGATACGAGCAGTACTTC.

The rearrangement uses TRBV30 and TRBJ2-1; a possible D gene is TRBD1 (5 bases). Germline values: CDR1 GTSNPN, CDR2 SVGIG (reference sequence). This CDR3 contains 12 residues. The V and J ends lost 2 bases and 9 bases respectively, with 11 bases between them. The chain's CDR3 is CAWSFSTGEQFF. CDR3 nucleotides: TGTGCCTGGAGTTTCTCTACAGGTGAGCAGTTCTTC.

This chain uses TRBV12-2 with TRBJ2-7; the D call in the table, TRBD1, was not verified against the DNA. TRBV12-2 is assigned pseudogene status. The CDR3 totals 16 residues. CDR3 DNA: TGTGCAAGTCGCTTAGCTGTGACAGGGATCCCCTACGAGCAGTACTTC. Amino acids: CASRLAVTGIPYEQYF.

The chain uses TRBV7-6 and TRBJ2-1, with TRBD2 identical over 7 bases. Germline V gives CDR1 SGHVS, CDR2 FNYEAQ. The CDR3 spans 15 residues. With V trimmed by 4 bases and J by 5 bases, 8 bases remained unmatched. The chain's CDR3 is CASSSRLADNNEQFF. The CDR3 coding sequence is TGTGCCAGCAGCTCCCGTCTAGCGGATAACAATGAGCAGTTCTTC.

This chain uses TRBV7-8 with TRBJ2-3, with 7 bases aligning to TRBD1. The CDR3 sequence is 14 residues long. CDR1 SGHVS and CDR2 FQNEAQ come from the germline V gene. Trimming at V came to 5 bases and at J to 6 bases, leaving 8 bases not matched to a gene. CDR3 in DNA: TGTGCCAGCAGCGCGAGGGGGCTGAGGGATACGCAGTATTTT. It yields the protein CASSARGLRDTQYF.

The chain has TRBV28 and TRBJ2-1; D call uncertain. V was cut by 1 base and J by 6 bases, with 16 bases left in between. The CDR3 contains 16 residues. CDR1 MDHEN and CDR2 SYDVKM come from the germline V gene. The CDR3 DNA reads as TGTGCCAGCAGTTTATCCAGGCTTTCCCCCCGCAATGAGCAGTTCTTC. It specifies CASSLSRLSPRNEQFF.